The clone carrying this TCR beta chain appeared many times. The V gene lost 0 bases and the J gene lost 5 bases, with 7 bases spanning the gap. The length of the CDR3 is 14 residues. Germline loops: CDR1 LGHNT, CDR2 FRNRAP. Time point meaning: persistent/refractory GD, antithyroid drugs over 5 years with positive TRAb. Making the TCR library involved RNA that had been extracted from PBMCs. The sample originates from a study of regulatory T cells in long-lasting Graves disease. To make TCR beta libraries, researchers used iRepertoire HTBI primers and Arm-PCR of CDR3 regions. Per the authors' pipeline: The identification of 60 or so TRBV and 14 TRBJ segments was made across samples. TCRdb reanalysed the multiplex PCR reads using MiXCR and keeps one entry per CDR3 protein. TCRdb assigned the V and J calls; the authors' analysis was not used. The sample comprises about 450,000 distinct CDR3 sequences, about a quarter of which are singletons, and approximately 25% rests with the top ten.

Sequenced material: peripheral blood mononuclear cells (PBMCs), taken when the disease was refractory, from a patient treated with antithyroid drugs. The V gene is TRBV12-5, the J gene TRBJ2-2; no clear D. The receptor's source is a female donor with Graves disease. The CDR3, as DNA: TGTGCTAGTGGTTTGGTCTCCGGGACCGGGGAGCTGTTTTTT. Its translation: CASGLVSGTGELFF.